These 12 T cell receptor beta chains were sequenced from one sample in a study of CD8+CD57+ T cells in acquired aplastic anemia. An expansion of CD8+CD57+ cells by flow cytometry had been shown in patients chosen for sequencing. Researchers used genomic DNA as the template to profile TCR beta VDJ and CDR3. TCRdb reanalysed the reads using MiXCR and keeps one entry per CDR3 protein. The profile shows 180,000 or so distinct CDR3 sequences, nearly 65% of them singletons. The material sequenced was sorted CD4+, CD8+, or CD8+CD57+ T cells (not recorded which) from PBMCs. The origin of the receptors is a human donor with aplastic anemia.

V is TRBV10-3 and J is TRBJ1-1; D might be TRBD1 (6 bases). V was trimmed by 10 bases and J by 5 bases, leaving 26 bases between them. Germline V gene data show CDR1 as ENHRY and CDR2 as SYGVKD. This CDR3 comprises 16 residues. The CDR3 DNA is TGTGCCACCTCCGACTGGGGGCGAGGGGGAGGAACTGAAGCTTTCTTT. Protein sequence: CATSDWGRGGGTEAFF.

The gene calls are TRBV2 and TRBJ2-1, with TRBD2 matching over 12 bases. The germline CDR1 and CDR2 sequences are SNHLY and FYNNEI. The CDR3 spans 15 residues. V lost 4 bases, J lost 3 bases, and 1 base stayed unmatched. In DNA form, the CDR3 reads TGTGCCAGCAGTGGGGGACTAGCGGGCTACAATGAGCAGTTCTTC. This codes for CASSGGLAGYNEQFF.

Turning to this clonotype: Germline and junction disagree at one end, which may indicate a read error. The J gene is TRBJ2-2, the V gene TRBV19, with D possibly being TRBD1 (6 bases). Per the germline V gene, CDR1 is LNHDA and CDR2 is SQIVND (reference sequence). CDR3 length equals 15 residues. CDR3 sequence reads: CPSRTTGIGTGELFF. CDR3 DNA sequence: TGTCCCAGTAGGACGACAGGTATCGGTACCGGGGAGCTGTTTTTT.

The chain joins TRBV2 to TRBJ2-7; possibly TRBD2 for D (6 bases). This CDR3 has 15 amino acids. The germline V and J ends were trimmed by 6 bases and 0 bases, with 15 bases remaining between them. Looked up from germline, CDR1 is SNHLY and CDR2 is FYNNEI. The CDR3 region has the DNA TGTGCCAGCAGCTTGGAGCAGGGACTCTCCTACGAGCAGTACTTC. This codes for CASSLEQGLSYEQYF.

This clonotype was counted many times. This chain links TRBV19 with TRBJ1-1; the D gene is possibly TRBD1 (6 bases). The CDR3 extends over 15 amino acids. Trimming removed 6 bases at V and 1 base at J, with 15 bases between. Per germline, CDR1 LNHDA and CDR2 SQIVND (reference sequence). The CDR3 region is CASSPPGTRNTEAFF. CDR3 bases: TGTGCCAGTAGCCCTCCCGGGACACGGAACACTGAAGCTTTCTTT.

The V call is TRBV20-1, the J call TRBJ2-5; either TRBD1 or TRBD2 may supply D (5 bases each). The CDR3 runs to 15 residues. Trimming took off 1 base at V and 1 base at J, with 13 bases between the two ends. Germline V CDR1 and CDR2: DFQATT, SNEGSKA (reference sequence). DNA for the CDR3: TGCAGTGCTAGAGGGGGGTTGGGGACCCAAGAGACCCAGTACTTC. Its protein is CSARGGLGTQETQYF.

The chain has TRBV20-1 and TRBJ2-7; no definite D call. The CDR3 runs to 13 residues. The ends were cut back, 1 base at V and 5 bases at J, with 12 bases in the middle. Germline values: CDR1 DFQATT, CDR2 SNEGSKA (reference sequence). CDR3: CSARGRLPNEQYF. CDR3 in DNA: TGCAGTGCTAGAGGTCGGTTGCCCAACGAGCAGTACTTC.

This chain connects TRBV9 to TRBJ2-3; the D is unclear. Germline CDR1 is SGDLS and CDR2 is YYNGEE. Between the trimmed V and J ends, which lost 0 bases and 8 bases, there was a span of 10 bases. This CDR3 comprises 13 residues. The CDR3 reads CASSVEGKTTQYF. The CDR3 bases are TGTGCCAGCAGCGTAGAGGGAAAAACTACGCAGTATTTT.

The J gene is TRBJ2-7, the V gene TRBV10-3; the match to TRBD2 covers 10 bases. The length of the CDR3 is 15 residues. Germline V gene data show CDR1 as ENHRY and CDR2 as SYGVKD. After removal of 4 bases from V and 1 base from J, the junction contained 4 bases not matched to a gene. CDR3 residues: CAISAGTSASYEQYF. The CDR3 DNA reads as TGTGCCATCAGTGCTGGGACTAGCGCATCCTACGAGCAGTACTTC.

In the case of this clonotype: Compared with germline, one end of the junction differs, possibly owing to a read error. The CDR3 coding sequence is TGCGCCAGCAGCTTGGCGCAGGGACTAAGCACAGATACGCAGTATTTT. This codes for CASSLAQGLSTDTQYF. This sequence joins TRBV7-9 and TRBJ2-3; TRBD2 agrees at 7 bases. This CDR3 is 16 amino acids long. Germline V gene sequence: CDR1 SEHNR, CDR2 FQNEAQ (reference sequence).

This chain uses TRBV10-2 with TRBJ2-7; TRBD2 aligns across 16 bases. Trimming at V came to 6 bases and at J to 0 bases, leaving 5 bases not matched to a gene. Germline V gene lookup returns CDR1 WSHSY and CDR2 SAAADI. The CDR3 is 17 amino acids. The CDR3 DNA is TGCGCCAGCAGGGGACTAGCGGGAGGGTTTTACTCCTACGAGCAGTACTTC. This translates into CASRGLAGGFYSYEQYF.

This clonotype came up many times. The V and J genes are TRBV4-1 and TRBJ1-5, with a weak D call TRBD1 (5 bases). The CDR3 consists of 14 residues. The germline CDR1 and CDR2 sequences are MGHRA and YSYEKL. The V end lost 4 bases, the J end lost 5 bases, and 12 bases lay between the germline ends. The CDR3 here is CASSLRGLDQPQHF. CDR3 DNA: TGCGCCAGCAGCCTCCGGGGGTTGGATCAGCCCCAGCATTTT.